These 21 T cell receptor beta chains came from one sample sequenced in a study of shared clonotypes between healthy human individuals. The data were produced by immunoSEQ multiplex PCR, yet TCRdb's version contains in-frame clones alone and is incomplete. This sample has about 2 million clones; roughly 94% occur once, and the top ten carry 0.1% to 0.15%. Sequencing was performed on naive CD4+ T cells sorted from blood. This sample's subset: CD45RA+ positively selected. The receptor source for this set is a man aged 18 to 30 in good health.

V is TRBV5-3 and J is TRBJ2-2; TRBD1 aligns across 7 bases. TRBV5-3 is recorded as an ORF, its role being uncertain. The CDR3 loop spans 17 amino acids. With V trimmed by 0 bases and J by 2 bases, 7 bases remained unmatched. The CDR3 sequence: CARSLDRGYLNTGELFF. The DNA for the CDR3 is TGTGCCAGAAGCTTGGACAGGGGCTATCTTAACACCGGGGAGCTGTTTTTT.

This chain links TRBV28 with TRBJ1-5, with 7 bases identical to TRBD1. With 1 base clipped from V and 3 bases from J, the junction kept 6 bases outside the gene matches. The CDR3 length is 16 residues. The germline V gene encodes CDR1 MDHEN and CDR2 SYDVKM. Here the CDR3 DNA reads TGTGCCAGCAGTTTATCCAGGGACAGATTCAATCAGCCCCAGCATTTT. This codes for CASSLSRDRFNQPQHF. Full variable domain (remainder filled in from reference TRBV28 and TRBJ1-5): DVKVTQSSRYLVKRTGEKVFLECVQDMDHENMFWYRQDPGLGLRLIYFSYDVKMKEKGDIPEGYSVSREKKERFSLILESASTNQTSMYLCASSLSRDRFNQPQHFGDGTRLSIL.

The rearrangement uses TRBV9 and TRBJ1-4; D ambiguous. Germline CDR1 and CDR2: SGDLS and YYNGEE. The CDR3 runs 13 residues. V dropped 2 bases and J dropped 3 bases, with 5 bases sitting between them. CDR3 bases: TGTGCCAGCAGCGTGAGTTCTAATGAAAAACTGTTTTTT. Translation: CASSVSSNEKLFF.

The V call is TRBV7-6, the J call TRBJ1-2; D is ambiguous. V was cut by 1 base and J by 8 bases, with 11 bases left in between. The CDR3 has 13 amino acids. Germline CDR1 and CDR2: SGHVS and FNYEAQ. CDR3 loop: CASSLDASSGYTF. CDR3 in DNA: TGTGCCAGCAGCTTAGATGCTTCTTCGGGCTACACCTTC.

This chain uses TRBV7-2 with TRBJ2-5, with a possible D match to TRBD2 (6 bases). Germline assignment: CDR1 SGHTA and CDR2 FQGNSA. This CDR3 has 12 residues. Trimming pared 8 bases from V and 5 bases from J, leaving 12 bases between. This chain's CDR3 is CASARLAETQYF. As DNA, the CDR3 is TGTGCCAGCGCCAGGCTAGCGGAGACCCAGTACTTC. The full variable domain, rest sourced from reference TRBV7-2 and TRBJ2-5, is GAGVSQSPSNKVTEKGKDVELRCDPISGHTALYWYRQSLGQGLEFLIYFQGNSAPDKSGLPSDRFSAERTGGSVSTLTIQRTQQEDSAVYLCASARLAETQYFGPGTRLLVL.

This rearrangement joins TRBV2 to TRBJ1-3; D remains ambiguous. V lost 7 bases, J lost 0 bases, and 10 bases lay in between. The CDR3 is made up of 14 amino acids. Germline assignment: CDR1 SNHLY and CDR2 FYNNEI. In DNA form, the CDR3 reads TGTGCCAGCACTTCAGAAAGCTCTGGAAACACCATATATTTT. It codes for CASTSESSGNTIYF. Looking up the rest from reference TRBV2 and TRBJ1-3 gives the full variable domain: EPEVTQTPSHQVTQMGQEVILRCVPISNHLYFYWYRQILGQKVEFLVSFYNNEISEKSEIFDDQFSVERPDGSNFTLKIRSTKLEDSAMYFCASTSESSGNTIYFGEGSWLTVV.

V gene TRBV5-1 combines with J gene TRBJ2-2; maybe TRBD1 (6 bases). Germline V gene data show CDR1 as SGHRS and CDR2 as YFSETQ. CDR3 size: 17 residues. The germline V and J ends were trimmed by 4 bases and 4 bases, with 20 bases remaining between them. CDR3 coding DNA: TGCGCCAGCAGCAGGCGAGATACAGGGATACTCACCGGGGAGCTGTTTTTT. Protein product: CASSRRDTGILTGELFF.

The V and J genes are TRBV6-6 and TRBJ2-2; D ambiguous. CDR1 is MNHNY and CDR2 is SVGAGI in the germline V gene (reference sequence). This CDR3 contains 14 residues. Trimming took off 5 bases at V and 6 bases at J, with 13 bases between the two ends. CDR3 amino acids: CASSPSPGPGELFF. CDR3 in DNA: TGTGCCAGCAGTCCCTCCCCGGGTCCCGGGGAGCTGTTTTTT.

J is TRBJ1-6 and V is TRBV6-6; possibly TRBD1 for D (5 bases). The CDR3 has 14 residues. CDR1 is MNHNY and CDR2 is SVGAGI in the germline V gene (reference sequence). V was trimmed by 3 bases and J by 8 bases, leaving 11 bases between them. The CDR3 DNA reads TGTGCCAGCAGTTATACGGGGGGGGATTCACCCCTCCACTTT. As protein: CASSYTGGDSPLHF.

V is TRBV29-1 and J is TRBJ2-1, with 10 bases aligning to TRBD1. The V segment lost 7 bases and the J segment 7 bases; nucleotides outside the gene matches: 10. There are 14 residues in the CDR3. The germline gives CDR1 SQVTM, CDR2 ANQGSEA. CDR3 loop: CSASGTGAFNEQFF. The CDR3 nucleotides are TGCAGCGCGTCCGGGACAGGGGCTTTTAATGAGCAGTTCTTC.

The V call is TRBV2, the J call TRBJ2-3; the D gene is possibly TRBD2 (5 bases). The V gene lost 11 bases and the J gene lost 7 bases, with 16 bases spanning the gap. Germline CDR1 and CDR2: SNHLY and FYNNEI. The CDR3 consists of 12 residues. In DNA, the CDR3 is TGTGCCGGGAGCCGGGCAACGCATACGCAGTATTTT. Amino acid sequence: CAGSRATHTQYF.

The rearrangement joins TRBV10-3 to TRBJ2-2, with 7 positions matching TRBD2. Germline trimming cut 7 bases from V and 1 base from J; bases unmatched to any gene: 6. Looked up from germline, CDR1 is ENHRY and CDR2 is SYGVKD. There are 15 residues in the CDR3. The CDR3 nucleotides are TGTGCCATCACTGCGGGGGTGGGGAACACCGGGGAGCTGTTTTTT. It is translated as CAITAGVGNTGELFF.

This chain joins TRBV7-8 and TRBJ1-1, with unresolved D. The germline V and J ends were trimmed by 4 bases and 7 bases, with 10 bases remaining between them. From germline, CDR1 is SGHVS and CDR2 FQNEAQ. The CDR3 consists of 12 residues. The CDR3 nucleotides are TGTGCCAGCAGCTCTGGCAGGCGTGAAGCTTTCTTT. It translates to CASSSGRREAFF.

The chain joins TRBV6-1 to TRBJ2-7, with a weak D call TRBD1 (5 bases). Per the germline V gene, CDR1 is MNHNS and CDR2 is SASEGT. The CDR3 contains 11 residues. The V and J ends lost 5 bases and 6 bases respectively, with 8 bases between them. The CDR3 loop reads CASSSGFEQYF. The CDR3 DNA reads as TGTGCCAGCAGTTCAGGGTTCGAGCAGTACTTC.

The chain is built from TRBV7-2 and TRBJ2-1; 16 bases line up with TRBD2. J gave up 2 bases and V 0 bases, and 7 bases lay outside the gene matches. Per germline, CDR1 SGHTA and CDR2 FQGNSA. The CDR3 covers 20 residues. The CDR3 loop is CASSLAVGTSGRGAYNEQFF. CDR3 nucleotides: TGTGCCAGCAGCTTAGCAGTCGGGACTAGCGGGAGGGGAGCCTACAATGAGCAGTTCTTC. Variable domain in full (rest from reference TRBV7-2 and TRBJ2-1): GAGVSQSPSNKVTEKGKDVELRCDPISGHTALYWYRQSLGQGLEFLIYFQGNSAPDKSGLPSDRFSAERTGGSVSTLTIQRTQQEDSAVYLCASSLAVGTSGRGAYNEQFFGPGTRLTVL.

The chain links TRBV5-4 to TRBJ1-4, with D possibly being TRBD1 (5 bases). Germline CDR1 reads SGHNT; CDR2 reads YYREEE (reference sequence). The V gene lost 4 bases and the J gene lost 8 bases, with 15 bases spanning the gap. The CDR3 length is 14 residues. CDR3 DNA: TGTGCCAGCAGCGCCCCTGGGGCGGGGGAAAAACTGTTTTTT. As protein: CASSAPGAGEKLFF.

This chain uses TRBV5-1 with TRBJ2-7; 8 bases line up with TRBD1. This CDR3 contains 16 residues. After removal of 0 bases from V and 5 bases from J, the junction contained 10 bases not matched to a gene. The germline CDR1 and CDR2 sequences are SGHRS and YFSETQ. CDR3 bases: TGCGCCAGCAGCTTGGAATACCGGGACAGGACTGACGAGCAGTACTTC. This gives the protein CASSLEYRDRTDEQYF. Based on the CDR3 plus reference TRBV5-1 and TRBJ2-7, the full variable domain is KAGVTQTPRYLIKTRGQQVTLSCSPISGHRSVSWYQQTPGQGLQFLFEYFSETQRNKGNFPGRFSGRQFSNSRSEMNVSTLELGDSALYLCASSLEYRDRTDEQYFGPGTRLTVT.

This clone was seen only once. At the DNA level, this CDR3 is encoded by other sequences in the same sample as well. The chain joins TRBV28 to TRBJ1-5; D not certain. The CDR3 is 14 amino acids. V shed 4 bases and J shed 3 bases, with 10 bases lying between them. In germline, CDR1 is MDHEN, CDR2 SYDVKM. CDR3 in DNA: TGTGCCAGCAGTTCCACGGGTCTCAATCAGCCCCAGCATTTT. Its protein is CASSSTGLNQPQHF.

J is TRBJ1-5 and V is TRBV19, with D uncertain. Germline CDR1 reads LNHDA; CDR2 reads SQIVND (reference sequence). This CDR3 is built from 12 residues. The V end lost 0 bases, the J end lost 9 bases, and 6 bases lay between the germline ends. The CDR3 DNA sequence: TGTGCCAGTAGTATAGATCCGGGGCCCCAGCATTTT. Translating it yields CASSIDPGPQHF.

The chain uses TRBV10-3 and TRBJ1-3; a weak D match, TRBD1 (6 bases). V dropped 10 bases and J dropped 2 bases, with 18 bases sitting between them. Germline-derived CDR1 and CDR2 are ENHRY and SYGVKD. There are 15 residues in the CDR3. In DNA, the CDR3 is TGTGCCAAGCCTACCTCAACAGGGCCTGGAAACACCATATATTTT. Its translation is CAKPTSTGPGNTIYF.

The gene calls are TRBV19 and TRBJ2-7, with D tentatively TRBD1 (6 bases). Germline assignment: CDR1 LNHDA and CDR2 SQIVND (reference sequence). Trimming cost V 2 bases and J 3 bases, with 14 bases left between them. The CDR3 totals 15 residues. The CDR3 reads CASSILPGQDYEQYF. In nucleotides, the CDR3 is TGTGCCAGTAGTATATTACCGGGACAAGACTACGAGCAGTACTTC.